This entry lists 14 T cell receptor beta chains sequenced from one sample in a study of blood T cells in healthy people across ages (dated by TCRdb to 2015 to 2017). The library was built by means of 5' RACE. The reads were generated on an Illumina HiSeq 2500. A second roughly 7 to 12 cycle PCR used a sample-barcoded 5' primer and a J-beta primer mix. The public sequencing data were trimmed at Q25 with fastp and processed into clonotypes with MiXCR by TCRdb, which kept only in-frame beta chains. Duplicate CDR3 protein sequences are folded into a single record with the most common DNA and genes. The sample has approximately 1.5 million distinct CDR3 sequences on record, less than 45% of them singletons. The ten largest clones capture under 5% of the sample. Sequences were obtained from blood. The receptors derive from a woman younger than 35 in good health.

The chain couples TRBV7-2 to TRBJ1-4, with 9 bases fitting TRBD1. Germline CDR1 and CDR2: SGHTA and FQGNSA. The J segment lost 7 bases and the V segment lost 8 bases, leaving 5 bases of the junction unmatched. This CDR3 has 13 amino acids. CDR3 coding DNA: TGTGCCAGCCAACAGGGGGCGCGTGAAAAACTGTTTTTT. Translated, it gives CASQQGAREKLFF.

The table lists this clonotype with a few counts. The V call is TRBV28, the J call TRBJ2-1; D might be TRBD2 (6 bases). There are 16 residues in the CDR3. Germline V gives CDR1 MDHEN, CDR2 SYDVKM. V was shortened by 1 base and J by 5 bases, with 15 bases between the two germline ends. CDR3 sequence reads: CASSLYRRGNHNEQFF. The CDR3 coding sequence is TGTGCCAGCAGTTTATACAGACGGGGGAACCACAATGAGCAGTTCTTC. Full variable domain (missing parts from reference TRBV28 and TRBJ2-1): DVKVTQSSRYLVKRTGEKVFLECVQDMDHENMFWYRQDPGLGLRLIYFSYDVKMKEKGDIPEGYSVSREKKERFSLILESASTNQTSMYLCASSLYRRGNHNEQFFGPGTRLTVL.

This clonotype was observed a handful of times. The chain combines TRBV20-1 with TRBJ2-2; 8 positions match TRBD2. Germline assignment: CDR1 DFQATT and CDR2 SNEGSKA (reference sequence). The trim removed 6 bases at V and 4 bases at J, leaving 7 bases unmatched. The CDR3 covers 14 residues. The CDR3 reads CSATTSALTGELFF. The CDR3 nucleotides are TGCAGTGCGACGACTAGCGCTCTCACCGGGGAGCTGTTTTTT.

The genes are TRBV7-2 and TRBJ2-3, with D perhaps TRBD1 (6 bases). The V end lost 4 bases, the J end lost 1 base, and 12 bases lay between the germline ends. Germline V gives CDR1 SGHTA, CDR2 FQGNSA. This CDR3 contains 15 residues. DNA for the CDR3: TGTGCCAGCAGCTCGCCGGGACATCGCACAGATACGCAGTATTTT. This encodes CASSSPGHRTDTQYF.

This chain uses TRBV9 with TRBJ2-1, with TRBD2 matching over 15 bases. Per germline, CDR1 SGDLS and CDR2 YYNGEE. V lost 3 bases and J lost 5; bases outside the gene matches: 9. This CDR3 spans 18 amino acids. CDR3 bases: TGTGCCAGCAGCGAGGGACTAGCGGGGGGCCCTCTCCACAATGAGCAGTTCTTC. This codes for CASSEGLAGGPLHNEQFF. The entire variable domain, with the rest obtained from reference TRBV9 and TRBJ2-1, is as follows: DSGVTQTPKHLITATGQRVTLRCSPRSGDLSVYWYQQSLDQGLQFLIQYYNGEERAKGNILERFSAQQFPDLHSELNLSSLELGDSALYFCASSEGLAGGPLHNEQFFGPGTRLTVL.

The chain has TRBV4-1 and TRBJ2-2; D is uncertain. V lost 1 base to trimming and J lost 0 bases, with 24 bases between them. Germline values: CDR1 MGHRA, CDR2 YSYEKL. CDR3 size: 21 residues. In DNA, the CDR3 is TGCGCCAGCAGCCAAGGAAAATTGCGACAAGGGCTACGCGCGAACACCGGGGAGCTGTTTTTT. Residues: CASSQGKLRQGLRANTGELFF.

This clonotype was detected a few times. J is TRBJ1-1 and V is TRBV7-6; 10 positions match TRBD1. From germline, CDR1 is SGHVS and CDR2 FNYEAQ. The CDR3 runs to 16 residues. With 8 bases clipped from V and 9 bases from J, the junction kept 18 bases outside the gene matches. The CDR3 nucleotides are TGTGCCAGCTGCCAAGGGACAGGGGACTGTCCTTGGAAAGCTTTCTTT. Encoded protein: CASCQGTGDCPWKAFF.

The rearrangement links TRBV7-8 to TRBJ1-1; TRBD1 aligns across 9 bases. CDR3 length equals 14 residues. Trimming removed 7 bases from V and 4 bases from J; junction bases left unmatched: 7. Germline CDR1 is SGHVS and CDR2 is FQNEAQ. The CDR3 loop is CASTPGTGTTEAFF. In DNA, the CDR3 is TGTGCCAGCACTCCGGGGACAGGGACCACTGAAGCTTTCTTT.

The CDR3 loop reads CASTPGLLGNEQFF. CDR3 coding DNA: TGTGCCAGCACCCCGGGGCTCCTAGGGAATGAGCAGTTCTTC. The rearrangement joins TRBV6-2 or TRBV6-3 to TRBJ2-1; D possibly uses TRBD1 or TRBD2 (5 bases each). V gave up 7 bases and J gave up 7 bases, with 17 bases separating them. In germline, CDR1 is MNHEY, CDR2 SVGEGT. CDR3 length equals 14 residues.

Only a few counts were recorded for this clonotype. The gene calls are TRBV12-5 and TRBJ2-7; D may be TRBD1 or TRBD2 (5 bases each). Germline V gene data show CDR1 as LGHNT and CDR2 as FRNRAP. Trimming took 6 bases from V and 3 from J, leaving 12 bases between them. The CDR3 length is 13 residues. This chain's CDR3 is CASGPQGVYEQYF. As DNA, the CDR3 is TGTGCTAGTGGCCCCCAGGGAGTCTACGAGCAGTACTTC.

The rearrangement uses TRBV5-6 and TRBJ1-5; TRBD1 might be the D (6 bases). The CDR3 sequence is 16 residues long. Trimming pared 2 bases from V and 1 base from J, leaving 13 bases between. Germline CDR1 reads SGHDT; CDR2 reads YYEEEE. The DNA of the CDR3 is TGTGCCAGCAGCTTACGACAGGTCCGAAGCAATCAGCCCCAGCATTTT. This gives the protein CASSLRQVRSNQPQHF.

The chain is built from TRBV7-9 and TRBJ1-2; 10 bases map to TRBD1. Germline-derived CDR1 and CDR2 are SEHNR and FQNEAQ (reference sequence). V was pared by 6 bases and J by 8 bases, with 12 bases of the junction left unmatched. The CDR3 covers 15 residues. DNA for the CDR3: TGTGCCAGCAGTTTACGGGGGACAGGGGAAGAAGGCTACACCTTC. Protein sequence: CASSLRGTGEEGYTF.

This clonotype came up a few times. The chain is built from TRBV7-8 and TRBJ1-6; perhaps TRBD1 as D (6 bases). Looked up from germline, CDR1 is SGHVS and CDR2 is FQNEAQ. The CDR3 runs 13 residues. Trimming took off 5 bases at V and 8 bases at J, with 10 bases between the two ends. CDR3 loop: CASSNNRDSPLHF. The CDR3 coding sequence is TGTGCCAGCAGCAACAACAGGGATTCACCCCTCCACTTT.

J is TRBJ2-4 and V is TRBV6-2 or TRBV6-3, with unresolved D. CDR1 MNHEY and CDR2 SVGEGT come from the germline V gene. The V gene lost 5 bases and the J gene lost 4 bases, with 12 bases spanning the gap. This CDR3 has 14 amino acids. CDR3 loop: CASSVRVVKNIQYF. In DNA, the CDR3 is TGTGCCAGCAGTGTTCGCGTGGTGAAAAACATTCAGTACTTC.